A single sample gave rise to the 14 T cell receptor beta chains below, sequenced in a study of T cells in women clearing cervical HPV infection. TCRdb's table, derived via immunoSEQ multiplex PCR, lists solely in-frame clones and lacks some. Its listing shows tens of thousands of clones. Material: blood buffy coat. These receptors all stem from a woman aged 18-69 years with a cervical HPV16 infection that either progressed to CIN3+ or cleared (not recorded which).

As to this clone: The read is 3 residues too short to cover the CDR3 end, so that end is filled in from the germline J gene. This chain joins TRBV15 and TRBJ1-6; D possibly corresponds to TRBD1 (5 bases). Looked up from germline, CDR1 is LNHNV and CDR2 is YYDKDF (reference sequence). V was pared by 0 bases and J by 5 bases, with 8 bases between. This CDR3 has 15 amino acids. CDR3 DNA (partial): TGTGCCACCAGCAGAGATAGAGGGGATAATTCACCC. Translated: CATSRDRGDNSP. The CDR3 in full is CATSRDRGDNSPLHF.

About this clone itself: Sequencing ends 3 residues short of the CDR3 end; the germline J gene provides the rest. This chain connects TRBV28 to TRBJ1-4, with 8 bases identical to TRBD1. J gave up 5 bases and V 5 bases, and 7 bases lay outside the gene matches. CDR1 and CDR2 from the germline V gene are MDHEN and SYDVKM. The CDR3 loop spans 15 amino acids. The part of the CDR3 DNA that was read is TGTGCCAGCAGTCTAGACAGGGGTTGGAATGAAAAA. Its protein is CASSLDRGWNEK. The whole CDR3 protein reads CASSLDRGWNEKLFF.

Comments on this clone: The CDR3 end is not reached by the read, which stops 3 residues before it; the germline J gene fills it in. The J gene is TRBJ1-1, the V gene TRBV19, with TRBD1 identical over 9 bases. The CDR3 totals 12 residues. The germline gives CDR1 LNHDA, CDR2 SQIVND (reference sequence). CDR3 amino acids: CASSVQGARAFF. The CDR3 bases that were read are TGTGCCAGTAGTGTACAGGGGGCGCGG.

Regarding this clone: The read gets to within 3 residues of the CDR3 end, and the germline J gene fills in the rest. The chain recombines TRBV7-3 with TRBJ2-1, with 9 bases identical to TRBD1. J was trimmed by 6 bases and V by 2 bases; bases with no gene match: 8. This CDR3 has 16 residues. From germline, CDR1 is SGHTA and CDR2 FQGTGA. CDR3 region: CASSLRWTGVVNEQFF. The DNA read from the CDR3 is TGTGCCAGCAGCTTACGCTGGACAGGGGTAGTCAATGAG. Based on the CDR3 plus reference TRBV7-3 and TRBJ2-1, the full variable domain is GAGVSQTPSNKVTEKGKYVELRCDPISGHTALYWYRQSLGQGPEFLIYFQGTGAADDSGLPNDRFFAVRPEGSVSTLKIQRTERGDSAVYLCASSLRWTGVVNEQFFGPGTRLTVL.

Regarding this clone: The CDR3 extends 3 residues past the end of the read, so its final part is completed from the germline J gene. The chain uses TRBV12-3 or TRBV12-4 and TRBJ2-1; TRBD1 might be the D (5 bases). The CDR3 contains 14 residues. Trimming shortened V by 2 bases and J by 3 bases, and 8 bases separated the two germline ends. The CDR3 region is CASSLSRDYNEQFF. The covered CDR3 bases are TGTGCCAGCAGTTTAAGCAGGGACTACAATGAG.

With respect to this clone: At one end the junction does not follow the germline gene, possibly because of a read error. The CDR3 bases that were read are TGTGCCGGCAGCCCCTGGACTAGCGTGACCGGGGAG. Residues: CAGSPWTSVTGE. The whole CDR3 protein is CAGSPWTSVTGELFF. The chain is built from TRBV7-8 and TRBJ2-2; 9 bases align to TRBD2. The CDR3 end is not reached by the read, which stops 3 residues before it; the germline J gene fills it in. The CDR3 spans 15 residues. Germline CDR1 SGHVS, CDR2 FQNEAQ.

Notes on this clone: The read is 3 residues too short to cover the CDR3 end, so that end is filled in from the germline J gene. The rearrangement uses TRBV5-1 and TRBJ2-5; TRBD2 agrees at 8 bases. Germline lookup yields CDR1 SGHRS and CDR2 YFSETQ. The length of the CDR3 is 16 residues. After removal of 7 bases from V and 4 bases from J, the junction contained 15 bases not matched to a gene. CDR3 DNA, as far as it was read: TGCGCCAGCGCCCTCCGGAGCGGGGGCCCTCCAGAGACC. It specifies CASALRSGGPPET. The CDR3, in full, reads CASALRSGGPPETQYF. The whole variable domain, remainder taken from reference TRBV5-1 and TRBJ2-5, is KAGVTQTPRYLIKTRGQQVTLSCSPISGHRSVSWYQQTPGQGLQFLFEYFSETQRNKGNFPGRFSGRQFSNSRSEMNVSTLELGDSALYLCASALRSGGPPETQYFGPGTRLLVL.

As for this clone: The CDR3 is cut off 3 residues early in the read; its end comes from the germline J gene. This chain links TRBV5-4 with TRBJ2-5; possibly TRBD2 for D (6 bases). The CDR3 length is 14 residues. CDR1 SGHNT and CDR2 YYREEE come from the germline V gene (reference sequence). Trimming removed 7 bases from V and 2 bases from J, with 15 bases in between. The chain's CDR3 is CASCIGGEQETQYF. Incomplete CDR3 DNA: TGTGCCAGCTGTATAGGAGGGGAACAAGAGACC.

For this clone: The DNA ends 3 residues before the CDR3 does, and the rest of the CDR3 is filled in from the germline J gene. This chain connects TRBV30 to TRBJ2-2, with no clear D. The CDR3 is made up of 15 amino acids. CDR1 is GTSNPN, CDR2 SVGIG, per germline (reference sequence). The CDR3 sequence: CAWRRRWQLNEKLFF. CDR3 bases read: TGTGCCTGGAGGAGGCGGTGGCAGCTTAATGAAAAG.

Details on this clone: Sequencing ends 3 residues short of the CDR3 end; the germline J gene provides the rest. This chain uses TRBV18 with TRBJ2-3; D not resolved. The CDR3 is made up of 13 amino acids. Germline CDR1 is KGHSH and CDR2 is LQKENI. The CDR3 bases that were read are TGTGCCAGCTCACCAGGCTTTGAAGAGACG. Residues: CASSPGFEET. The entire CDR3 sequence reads CASSPGFEETQYF.

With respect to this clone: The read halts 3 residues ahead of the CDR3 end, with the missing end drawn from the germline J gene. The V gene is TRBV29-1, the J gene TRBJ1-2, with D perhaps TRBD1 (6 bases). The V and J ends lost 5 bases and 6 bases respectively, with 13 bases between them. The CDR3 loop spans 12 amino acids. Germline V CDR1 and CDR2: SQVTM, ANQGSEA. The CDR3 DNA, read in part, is TGCAGCGTTCCGGACAGTAGAGATGGC. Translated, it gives CSVPDSRDG. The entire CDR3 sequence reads CSVPDSRDGYTF. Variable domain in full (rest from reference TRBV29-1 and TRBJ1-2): SAVISQKPSRDICQRGTSLTIQCQVDSQVTMMFWYRQQPGQSLTLIATANQGSEATYESGFVIDKFPISRPNLTFSTLTVSNMSPEDSSIYLCSVPDSRDGYTFGSGTRLTVV.

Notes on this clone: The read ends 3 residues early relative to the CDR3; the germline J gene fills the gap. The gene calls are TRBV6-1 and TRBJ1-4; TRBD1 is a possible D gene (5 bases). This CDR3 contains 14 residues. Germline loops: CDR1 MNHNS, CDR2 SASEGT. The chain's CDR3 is CASSALSGANVLFF. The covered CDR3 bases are TGTGCCAGCAGTGCCCTCTCTGGGGCCAACGTA.

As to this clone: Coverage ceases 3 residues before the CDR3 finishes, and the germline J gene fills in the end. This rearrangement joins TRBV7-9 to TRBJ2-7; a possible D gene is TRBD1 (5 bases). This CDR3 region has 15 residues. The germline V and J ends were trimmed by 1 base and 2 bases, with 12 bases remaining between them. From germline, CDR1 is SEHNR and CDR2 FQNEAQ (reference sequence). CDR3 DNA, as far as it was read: TGTGCCAGCAGCTTAGTTTACGGACATACCTACGAG. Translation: CASSLVYGHTYE. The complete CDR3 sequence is CASSLVYGHTYEQYF.

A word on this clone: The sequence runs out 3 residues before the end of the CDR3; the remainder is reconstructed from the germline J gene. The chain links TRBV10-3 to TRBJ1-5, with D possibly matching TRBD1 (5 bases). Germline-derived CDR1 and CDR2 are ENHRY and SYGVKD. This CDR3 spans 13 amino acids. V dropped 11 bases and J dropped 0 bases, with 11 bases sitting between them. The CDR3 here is CAGQTDSNQPQHF. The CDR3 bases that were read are TGTGCCGGCCAGACAGATAGCAATCAGCCC.